The clone carrying this T cell receptor (beta chain) was picked up a small number of times. The junction shows a germline mismatch at one end, possibly a read error. The sample belongs to a study of blood T cells in healthy people across ages. A second PCR of about 7 to 12 cycles used a sample-barcoded 5' primer and a J-beta primer mix. One entry per CDR3 protein, called by TCRdb with MiXCR from the 5' RACE reads. The sample yields 750,000 to 850,000 distinct CDR3 sequences, roughly 25% seen once. In germline, CDR1 is SGHRS, CDR2 YFSETQ. The CDR3 is 17 amino acids. In addition, the sample was reused for a study of T cells of mothers and their children.

The gene calls are TRBV5-1 and TRBJ2-5; D uncertain. Sequenced material: blood. The receptor's source is a boy aged 5-17 years in good health. CDR3 amino acids: CASSLGLDWAVQETQYF. Written as DNA, the CDR3 is TGCGCCAGCAGCTTGGGCCTCGATTGGGCAGTTCAAGAGACCCAGTATTTC.